This TCR beta chain was sequenced in a study of blood T cell repertoires in COVID-19. Whole-study context: The United States, Italy and Spain supplied acute and convalescent COVID-19 samples.

Enrolled through a virtual design, the participants were between roughly 18 and 90 years of age and came from some 26 US areas. Germline CDR1 SGHKS, CDR2 YYEKEE (reference sequence). The CDR3 contains 11 residues. With 2 bases removed from V and 5 bases from J, the gap between germline ends came to 4 bases. The data were produced by immunoSEQ multiplex PCR, yet TCRdb's version contains in-frame clones alone and is incomplete. Among about 160,000 clones, approximately 87% were seen once, and the ten largest hold around 6.7%. The clonotype was recovered from a woman in her fifties or sixties who had recovered from COVID-19. The chain employs TRBV5-5 and TRBJ1-1, with D hard to call. Specimen: PBMCs or T cells enriched from blood (not recorded which). CDR3 loop: CASSLYTEAFF. The CDR3 DNA follows: TGTGCCAGCAGCTTATATACTGAAGCTTTCTTT. Filled out from reference TRBV5-5 and TRBJ1-1, the complete variable domain reads DAGVTQSPTHLIKTRGQQVTLRCSPISGHKSVSWYQQVLGQGPQFIFQYYEKEERGRGNFPDRFSARQFPNYSSELNVNALLLGDSALYLCASSLYTEAFFGQGTRLTVV.